Each of the 16 T cell receptor beta chains below was sequenced from the same sample in a study of response to subunit inactivated influenza vaccine. In TCRdb, the RT-PCR reads were re-called with MiXCR into one record per CDR3 protein. This table has over 400,000 distinct CDR3 sequences, 9.5% to 13% appearing once. The material was PBMCs from blood, obtained roughly 45 days after vaccination. These TCRs come from a man aged 50-59 years who received an inactivated influenza vaccine.

This clonotype was counted ten times or more. This chain joins TRBV7-2 and TRBJ1-1; a weak D match, TRBD1 (5 bases). V was cut by 4 bases and J by 6 bases, with 18 bases left in between. The CDR3 is made up of 15 amino acids. Germline lookup yields CDR1 SGHTA and CDR2 FQGNSA. Here the CDR3 reads CASSSSTHPTAEAFF. The CDR3 coding sequence is TGTGCCAGCAGCTCCTCAACTCACCCGACAGCTGAAGCTTTCTTT.

This clonotype occurred many times. The V and J genes are TRBV12-3 or TRBV12-4 and TRBJ2-5; D is perhaps TRBD1 (5 bases). V lost 2 bases to trimming and J lost 1 base, with 14 bases between them. The CDR3 has 16 amino acids. CDR3 nucleotides: TGTGCCAGCAGTTTAAGGCGCAGGGCTCTCCAAGAGACCCAGTACTTC. Translation gives CASSLRRRALQETQYF.

Only a few counts were recorded for this clonotype. The V gene is TRBV25-1, the J gene TRBJ2-1; D perhaps matches TRBD2 (7 bases). CDR1 and CDR2 from the germline V gene are MGHDK and SYGVNS. This CDR3 region has 17 residues. V gave up 0 bases and J gave up 3 bases, with 15 bases separating them. This chain's CDR3 is CASSEYGPGGFYNEQFF. The DNA of the CDR3 is TGTGCCAGCAGTGAATACGGACCGGGGGGCTTCTACAATGAGCAGTTCTTC.

The genes are TRBV5-1 and TRBJ2-3; 7 bases match TRBD1. CDR3 size: 18 residues. The trim removed 0 bases at V and 6 bases at J, leaving 16 bases unmatched. Germline V gene sequence: CDR1 SGHRS, CDR2 YFSETQ. The CDR3 here is CASSLESRQGVGWDTQYF. CDR3 DNA: TGCGCCAGCAGCTTGGAGTCTCGACAGGGTGTAGGGTGGGATACGCAGTATTTT. The complete variable domain, with remaining parts taken from reference TRBV5-1 and TRBJ2-3, reads KAGVTQTPRYLIKTRGQQVTLSCSPISGHRSVSWYQQTPGQGLQFLFEYFSETQRNKGNFPGRFSGRQFSNSRSEMNVSTLELGDSALYLCASSLESRQGVGWDTQYFGPGTRLTVL.

The chain recombines TRBV28 with TRBJ2-7; 7 positions match TRBD2. V lost 6 bases to trimming and J lost 2 bases; unmatched junction nucleotides: 13. The CDR3 has 16 residues. Germline CDR1 reads MDHEN; CDR2 reads SYDVKM. The CDR3 DNA reads TGTGCCAGCAGGACAACTGGCGGCGGGAGCCCCTACGAGCAGTACTTC. Protein: CASRTTGGGSPYEQYF.

This clonotype was detected many times. V and J are TRBV4-3 and TRBJ1-1; TRBD1 matches 9 bases. The CDR3 has 15 amino acids. V lost 0 bases, J lost 3 bases, and 2 bases stayed unmatched. Germline CDR1 LGHNA, CDR2 YSLEER. The CDR3 region is CASSQDRTGDTEAFF. The CDR3 region has the DNA TGCGCCAGCAGCCAAGATAGGACAGGGGACACTGAAGCTTTCTTT.

The chain carries TRBV7-6 and TRBJ2-2; 10 bases agree with TRBD2. V gave up 3 bases and J gave up 1 base; unmatched junction bases: 11. Germline assignment: CDR1 SGHVS and CDR2 FNYEAQ. This CDR3 region has 19 residues. CDR3 protein: CASSFQRASGGQNTGELFF. The DNA for the CDR3 is TGTGCCAGCAGCTTTCAAAGGGCTAGCGGGGGACAGAACACCGGGGAGCTGTTTTTT.

In DNA, the CDR3 is TGTGCCAGCAGCTTCCGGGACAGGGTTGAGAACATTCAGTACTTC. Protein: CASSFRDRVENIQYF. The J gene is TRBJ2-4, the V gene TRBV7-2, with 9 bases lining up with TRBD1. V lost 3 bases to trimming and J lost 7 bases; unmatched junction nucleotides: 7. Germline V lookup: CDR1 SGHTA, CDR2 FQGNSA. The CDR3 contains 15 residues.

The chain uses TRBV3-1 and TRBJ2-1, with a tentative D call TRBD2 (5 bases). This CDR3 contains 14 residues. V lost 3 bases and J lost 13, with 19 bases in between. Germline values: CDR1 LGHDT, CDR2 YNNKEL (reference sequence). In DNA form, the CDR3 reads TGTGCCAGCAGCCAGGGTCAAGGGCCCCGGGAACAGTTCTTC. The encoded protein is CASSQGQGPREQFF.

DNA for the CDR3: TGTGCCAGCAGTACCCCGGGACAGATTAATTCACCCCTCCACTTT. Translating it yields CASSTPGQINSPLHF. The chain has TRBV12-3 or TRBV12-4 and TRBJ1-6, with 7 bases matching TRBD1. After removal of 5 bases from V and 6 bases from J, the junction contained 7 bases not matched to a gene. This CDR3 is 15 amino acids long.

This chain joins TRBV7-2 and TRBJ2-4; TRBD2 might be the D (5 bases). This CDR3 contains 14 residues. Germline loops: CDR1 SGHTA, CDR2 FQGNSA. V lost 5 bases and J 3 bases, leaving 11 bases between the germline ends. CDR3 sequence: CASSLTGVKNIQYF. The CDR3 DNA follows: TGTGCCAGCAGCCTAACCGGGGTCAAAAACATTCAGTACTTC.

The chain is built from TRBV20-1 and TRBJ2-2; D not certain. CDR3 size: 12 residues. Germline V gives CDR1 DFQATT, CDR2 SNEGSKA (reference sequence). V lost 1 base and J lost 7, with 7 bases in between. CDR3 in amino acids: CSARGLHGELFF. The CDR3 nucleotides are TGCAGTGCTAGAGGTCTTCACGGGGAGCTGTTTTTT.

The chain is built from TRBV10-3 and TRBJ2-6; D gene unclear. This CDR3 is 14 amino acids long. The ends were cut back, 11 bases at V and 4 bases at J, with 15 bases in the middle. Germline CDR1 reads ENHRY; CDR2 reads SYGVKD. The chain's CDR3 is CAVKPELGANVLTF. CDR3 DNA: TGTGCCGTCAAACCGGAACTCGGGGCCAACGTCCTGACTTTC.

This clonotype showed up just a few times. The chain links TRBV5-1 to TRBJ1-1; D unclear. Germline V gene data show CDR1 as SGHRS and CDR2 as YFSETQ. V lost 0 bases and J lost 1, with 7 bases in between. The CDR3 has 14 amino acids. The CDR3 bases are TGCGCCAGCAGCTTGGAGTTTGGGAACACTGAAGCTTTCTTT. It encodes CASSLEFGNTEAFF.

Only a few counts were recorded for this clonotype. The V gene is TRBV5-6, the J gene TRBJ2-3; D is possibly TRBD2 (6 bases). The CDR3 is 14 amino acids. The V gene's germline CDR1 is SGHDT and CDR2 YYEEEE. Deletions cut 6 bases from V and 4 bases from J, with 15 bases between. The CDR3 is CASTRDWKADTQYF. CDR3 sequence (DNA): TGTGCCAGCACTCGGGACTGGAAGGCAGATACGCAGTATTTT.

V usage is TRBV28 and J usage is TRBJ1-5; a weak D match, TRBD1 (6 bases). The CDR3 runs to 16 residues. Looked up from germline, CDR1 is MDHEN and CDR2 is SYDVKM. With 2 bases removed from V and 4 bases from J, the gap between germline ends came to 15 bases. CDR3 coding DNA: TGTGCCAGCAGTTTACCCCGCTGGCAGGGGAATCAGCCCCAGCATTTT. This codes for CASSLPRWQGNQPQHF. Looking up the rest from reference TRBV28 and TRBJ1-5 gives the full variable domain: DVKVTQSSRYLVKRTGEKVFLECVQDMDHENMFWYRQDPGLGLRLIYFSYDVKMKEKGDIPEGYSVSREKKERFSLILESASTNQTSMYLCASSLPRWQGNQPQHFGDGTRLSIL.